Following are 19 T cell receptor beta chains from one sample sequenced in a study of blood T cell repertoires in COVID-19. Measured with immunoSEQ multiplex PCR; TCRdb has only the in-frame clones, and not every one. The sample lists hundreds of thousands of clones; approximately 80% were seen once. Source material: peripheral blood. The receptor source for this set is a man aged 35 to 55 with acute or convalescent COVID-19.

This chain connects TRBV29-1 to TRBJ2-3; D is unresolved. Germline lookup yields CDR1 SQVTM and CDR2 ANQGSEA. The CDR3 covers 13 residues. Trimming left V 6 bases short and J 4 bases short, with 14 bases between. The CDR3 DNA is TGCAGCGTGGCCCTCAGCGAGGCAGATACGCAGTATTTT. This encodes CSVALSEADTQYF.

The sample holds a few counts of this clone. The V gene is TRBV5-1, the J gene TRBJ2-6, with D unresolved. This CDR3 spans 15 amino acids. Trimming removed 5 bases at V and 0 bases at J, with 9 bases between. Germline CDR1 reads SGHRS; CDR2 reads YFSETQ. CDR3 region: CASSIQSSGANVLTF. In nucleotides, the CDR3 is TGCGCCAGCAGTATACAGAGCTCTGGGGCCAACGTCCTGACTTTC.

This clone is a singleton in its sample. This sequence joins TRBV9 and TRBJ1-2, with TRBD1 matching 10 bases. The CDR3 has 14 residues. CDR1 and CDR2 from the germline V gene are SGDLS and YYNGEE. V gave up 3 bases and J gave up 5 bases; unmatched junction bases: 4. In DNA, the CDR3 is TGTGCCAGCAGCGCCGGGACAGGGGAGTATGGCTACACCTTC. This encodes CASSAGTGEYGYTF.

The chain recombines TRBV18 with TRBJ2-7, with 7 bases fitting TRBD1. CDR1 and CDR2 (germline): KGHSH, LQKENI. The CDR3 sequence is 16 residues long. J was trimmed by 1 base and V by 2 bases; bases with no gene match: 8. CDR3 residues: CASSPASGTASYEQYF. The CDR3 DNA sequence: TGTGCCAGCTCACCAGCGTCAGGGACAGCGTCCTACGAGCAGTACTTC.

The V gene is TRBV5-1, the J gene TRBJ2-1, with TRBD2 matching 8 bases. CDR3 length equals 18 residues. The V gene end was trimmed by 5 bases and the J gene end by 7 bases; junction bases not matched to a gene: 20. Germline CDR1 and CDR2: SGHRS and YFSETQ. The CDR3 DNA reads as TGCGCCAGCAGTAAAGGAGGGTCTAGCGGGCAGCTTAATAATGAGCAGTTCTTC. Its protein is CASSKGGSSGQLNNEQFF.

This clone was counted once. The rearrangement joins TRBV11-3 to TRBJ2-2; D gene ambiguous. V was cut by 0 bases and J by 7 bases, with 3 bases left in between. CDR3 length: 12 amino acids. The germline V gene has CDR1 SGHNT and CDR2 YENEEA. The DNA of the CDR3 is TGTGCCAGCAGCTTAGATTACGGGGAGCTGTTTTTT. Encoded protein: CASSLDYGELFF.

The rearrangement uses TRBV5-1 and TRBJ2-5, with 8 bases fitting TRBD2. J gave up 3 bases and V 0 bases, and 7 bases lay outside the gene matches. Germline lookup yields CDR1 SGHRS and CDR2 YFSETQ. This CDR3 comprises 16 residues. CDR3 nucleotide sequence: TGCGCCAGCAGCTTGGGCTACGGGAGGGCAAAAGAGACCCAGTACTTC. As protein: CASSLGYGRAKETQYF.

This sequence joins TRBV20-1 and TRBJ1-1; D call uncertain. Germline V gives CDR1 DFQATT, CDR2 SNEGSKA (reference sequence). V lost 7 bases and J 4 bases, leaving 10 bases between the germline ends. This CDR3 comprises 11 residues. The CDR3 loop is CSGVRVTEAFF. DNA of the CDR3: TGCAGTGGGGTCCGGGTCACTGAAGCTTTCTTT.

This clone occurred once. The V and J genes are TRBV11-3 and TRBJ2-1; 10 bases are shared with TRBD1. This CDR3 region has 14 residues. Germline V CDR1 and CDR2: SGHNT, YENEEA. The V segment lost 8 bases and the J segment 5 bases; nucleotides outside the gene matches: 6. The CDR3 DNA is TGTGCCAGCGCCCGACAGGGGGCCCACAATGAGCAGTTCTTC. Translating it yields CASARQGAHNEQFF. Variable domain in full (rest from reference TRBV11-3 and TRBJ2-1): EAGVVQSPRYKIIEKKQPVAFWCNPISGHNTLYWYLQNLGQGPELLIRYENEEAVDDSQLPKDRFSAERLKGVDSTLKIQPAELGDSAVYLCASARQGAHNEQFFGPGTRLTVL.

This chain joins TRBV6-4 and TRBJ2-1, with 11 positions matching TRBD2. The CDR3 is made up of 15 amino acids. V was clipped by 3 bases and J by 6 bases; unmatched bases: 4. Germline-derived CDR1 and CDR2 are MRHNA and SNTAGT. As DNA, the CDR3 is TGTGCCAGCAGTGAAAAACTAGCGGGAGCCAATGAGCAGTTCTTC. This encodes CASSEKLAGANEQFF.

The rearrangement joins TRBV27 to TRBJ2-3, with 9 bases matching TRBD2. The CDR3 loop spans 16 amino acids. Per the germline V gene, CDR1 is MNHEY and CDR2 is SMNVEV (reference sequence). The V and J ends lost 2 bases and 6 bases, in that order; junction bases with no gene match: 9. The CDR3 DNA sequence: TGTGCCAGCAGTTTAAGCGCGGGAGGGCCGGGGGATACGCAGTATTTT. Residues: CASSLSAGGPGDTQYF.

This chain uses TRBV6-1 with TRBJ2-5; 12 bases align to TRBD1. Trimming at V came to 3 bases and at J to 4 bases, leaving 3 bases not matched to a gene. The CDR3 is 15 residues long. The germline CDR1 and CDR2 sequences are MNHNS and SASEGT. CDR3 in amino acids: CASSEGQGARETQYF. In DNA form, the CDR3 reads TGTGCCAGCAGTGAGGGACAGGGGGCGCGAGAGACCCAGTACTTC.

This chain uses TRBV10-3 with TRBJ1-2, with a tentative D call TRBD1 (5 bases). In germline, CDR1 is ENHRY, CDR2 SYGVKD. Trimming cost V 2 bases and J 5 bases, with 15 bases left between them. This CDR3 region has 15 residues. CDR3 region: CAISEGAGGYYGYTF. The CDR3 DNA sequence: TGTGCCATCAGTGAGGGGGCTGGGGGGTATTATGGCTACACCTTC.

This chain links TRBV25-1 with TRBJ2-7, with D perhaps matching TRBD1 (5 bases). Deletions cut 3 bases from V and 0 bases from J, with 9 bases between. Germline loops: CDR1 MGHDK, CDR2 SYGVNS. CDR3 size: 14 residues. As DNA, the CDR3 is TGTGCCAGCAGTGACAGGGTCAGCTCCTACGAGCAGTACTTC. Residues: CASSDRVSSYEQYF.

This rearrangement joins TRBV29-1 to TRBJ2-3, with D perhaps matching TRBD1 (5 bases). The CDR3 sequence is 15 residues long. Deletions cut 2 bases from V and 4 bases from J, with 16 bases between. Germline CDR1 and CDR2: SQVTM and ANQGSEA. The CDR3 reads CSVEMPQGRADTQYF. The CDR3 region has the DNA TGCAGCGTTGAAATGCCGCAGGGAAGGGCAGATACGCAGTATTTT.

This clone was observed a few times. The CDR3 region is CASSQSDRGRVYTDTQYF. For the CDR3, the DNA is TGTGCCAGCAGCCAGAGCGACAGGGGGCGGGTATACACAGATACGCAGTATTTT. The gene calls are TRBV16 and TRBJ2-3, with 10 bases aligning to TRBD1. The CDR3 is made up of 18 amino acids. CDR1 is KGHSY, CDR2 FQNENV, per germline. V shed 3 bases, J shed 2 bases, and the junction held 11 bases outside the gene matches.

J is TRBJ1-2 and V is TRBV4-2; 8 bases fit TRBD1. Germline V gives CDR1 LGHNA, CDR2 YNFKEQ. V shed 3 bases, J shed 0 bases, and the junction held 15 bases outside the gene matches. There are 19 residues in the CDR3. The CDR3 coding sequence is TGTGCCAGCAGCCAGCGCCCGGGACAGGAGATTTCTGCTAACTATGGCTACACCTTC. Its translation is CASSQRPGQEISANYGYTF.

The gene calls are TRBV4-2 and TRBJ2-7, with 12 bases lining up with TRBD2. V dropped 0 bases and J dropped 2; count of bases not matched to a gene: 8. Germline V lookup: CDR1 LGHNA, CDR2 YNFKEQ. CDR3 length: 18 amino acids. This chain's CDR3 is CASSQERRLAGATYEQYF. Written as DNA, the CDR3 is TGTGCCAGCAGCCAAGAGAGGAGACTAGCGGGAGCCACCTACGAGCAGTACTTC.

The chain carries TRBV19 and TRBJ2-1, with D possibly being TRBD2 (6 bases). Germline loops: CDR1 LNHDA, CDR2 SQIVND (reference sequence). Deletions cut 4 bases from V and 1 base from J, with 11 bases between. The CDR3 totals 15 residues. The CDR3 coding sequence is TGTGCCAGTAGTAGGGGTGGAGGGTCCTACAATGAGCAGTTCTTC. This encodes CASSRGGGSYNEQFF.